This T cell receptor beta chain emerged from a study of T cells in women clearing cervical HPV infection. Germline V gene data show CDR1 as SGHTA and CDR2 as FQGTGA. The CDR3 is 15 residues long. Repertoires were generated with immunoSEQ multiplex PCR, while TCRdb's copy carries only in-frame clones and drops some. This sample's clone table lists about 24,000 clones. Worth noting for this clone: The CDR3 extends 3 residues past the end of the read, so its final part is completed from the germline J gene.

Specimen: blood buffy coat. The origin of this receptor is a woman between 18 and 69 years old with a cervical HPV16 infection that either progressed to CIN3+ or cleared (not recorded which). V usage is TRBV7-3 and J usage is TRBJ1-2; D is undetermined. The covered CDR3 bases are TGTGCCAGCAGCTCTTTAGCGGGGTTAAGCAATGAC. Translated: CASSSLAGLSND. The whole CDR3 protein reads CASSSLAGLSNDYTF.